This T cell receptor beta chain was retrieved from a study of PD-1 blockade in mismatch repair-deficient tumors. Study details: All were previously treated, progressing patients with about 12 mismatch repair-deficient cancer types. Study-level findings and limits: Tumor-resident clones, often absent from pretreatment blood, expanded after pembrolizumab and then contracted.

This CDR3 has 13 residues. The V end lost 2 bases, the J end lost 6 bases, and 11 bases lay between the germline ends. Germline assignment: CDR1 MNHNY and CDR2 SVGAGI (reference sequence). PCR or immunohistochemistry showed mismatch repair deficiency in every enrolled patient. Three pembrolizumab responders had their TCRs sequenced. Sequenced by immunoSEQ multiplex PCR; TCRdb stores in-frame clones only, minus some. The data contain roughly 17,000 clones, over 75% of them singletons. This clone was observed a handful of times. What it recognizes is unknown. Specimen: PBMCs, collected less than 25 weeks after starting pembrolizumab. The rearrangement joins TRBV6-6 to TRBJ2-7; TRBD1 is a possible D gene (6 bases). This TCR was sampled from an adult with mismatch repair-deficient cancer. The CDR3 DNA reads as TGTGCCAGCAGTTACACGACAGGTGGCGAGCAGTACTTC. Translation gives CASSYTTGGEQYF.